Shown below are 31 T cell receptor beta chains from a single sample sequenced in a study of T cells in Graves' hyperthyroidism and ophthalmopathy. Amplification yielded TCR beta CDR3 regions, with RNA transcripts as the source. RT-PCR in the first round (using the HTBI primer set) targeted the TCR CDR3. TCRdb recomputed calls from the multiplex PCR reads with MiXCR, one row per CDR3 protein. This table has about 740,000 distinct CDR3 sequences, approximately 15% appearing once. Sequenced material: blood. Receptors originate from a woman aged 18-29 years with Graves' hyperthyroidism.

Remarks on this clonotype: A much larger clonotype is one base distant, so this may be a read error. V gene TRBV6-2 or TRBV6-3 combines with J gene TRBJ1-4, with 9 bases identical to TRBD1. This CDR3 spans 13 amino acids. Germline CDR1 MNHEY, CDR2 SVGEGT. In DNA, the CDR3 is TGTGCCAGCATGACAGGGGGGGAGGAAAAACTGTATTTT. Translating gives CASMTGGEEKLYF.

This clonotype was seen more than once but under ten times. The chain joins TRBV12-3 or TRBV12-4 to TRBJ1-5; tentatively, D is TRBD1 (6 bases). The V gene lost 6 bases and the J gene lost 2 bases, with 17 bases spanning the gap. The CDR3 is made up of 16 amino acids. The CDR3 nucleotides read TGTGCCAGCAGCCTGCCGGGGGGCCGCGGCAATCAGCCCCAGCATTTT. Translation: CASSLPGGRGNQPQHF.

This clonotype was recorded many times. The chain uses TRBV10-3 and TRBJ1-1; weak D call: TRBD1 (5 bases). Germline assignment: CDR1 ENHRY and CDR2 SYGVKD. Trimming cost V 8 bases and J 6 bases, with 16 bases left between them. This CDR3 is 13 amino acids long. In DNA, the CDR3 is TGTGCCATCCGGCCCAGCAGGGAGGCTGAAGCTTTCTTT. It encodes CAIRPSREAEAFF.

CDR3: CATKQDRDNQPQHF. CDR3 nucleotide sequence: TGTGCCACGAAACAGGACAGGGACAATCAGCCCCAGCATTTT. The genes are TRBV6-7 and TRBJ1-5, with TRBD1 identical over 8 bases. Being an ORF, TRBV6-7 has a function that is uncertain. V trimming: 10 bases; J trimming: 3 bases; junction bases outside the gene matches: 8. CDR3 size: 14 residues.

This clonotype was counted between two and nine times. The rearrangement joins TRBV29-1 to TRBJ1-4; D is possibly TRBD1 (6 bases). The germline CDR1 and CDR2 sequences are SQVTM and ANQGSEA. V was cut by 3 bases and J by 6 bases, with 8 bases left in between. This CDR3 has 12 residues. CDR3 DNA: TGCAGCGTTGAGGCAGGGGATGAAAAACTGTTTTTT. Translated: CSVEAGDEKLFF.

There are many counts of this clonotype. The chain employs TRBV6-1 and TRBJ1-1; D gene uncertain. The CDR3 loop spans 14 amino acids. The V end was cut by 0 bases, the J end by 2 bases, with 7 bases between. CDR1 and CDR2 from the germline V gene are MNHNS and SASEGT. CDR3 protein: CASSEARGNTEAFF. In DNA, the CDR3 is TGTGCCAGCAGTGAAGCGCGGGGAAACACTGAAGCTTTCTTT.

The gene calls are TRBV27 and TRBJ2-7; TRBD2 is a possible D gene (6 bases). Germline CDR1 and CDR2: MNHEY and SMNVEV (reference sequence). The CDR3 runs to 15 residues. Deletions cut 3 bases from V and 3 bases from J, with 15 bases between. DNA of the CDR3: TGTGCCAGCAGTTTGGGGACTTATGTGGGCTACGAGCAGTACTTC. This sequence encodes CASSLGTYVGYEQYF.

As DNA, the CDR3 is TGCGCCAGCAGCAGCCTGGGACGGAGGGGAGACGAGCAGTACTTC. Translated, it gives CASSSLGRRGDEQYF. This rearrangement joins TRBV5-1 to TRBJ2-7, with D possibly TRBD2 on 6 matching bases. This CDR3 has 15 amino acids. The V gene's germline CDR1 is SGHRS and CDR2 YFSETQ. V lost 4 bases, J lost 5 bases, and 19 bases lay in between.

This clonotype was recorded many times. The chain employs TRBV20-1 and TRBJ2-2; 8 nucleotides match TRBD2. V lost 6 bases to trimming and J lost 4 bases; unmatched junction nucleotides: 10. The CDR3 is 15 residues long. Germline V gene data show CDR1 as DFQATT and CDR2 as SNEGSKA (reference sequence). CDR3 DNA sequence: TGCAGTGCCCGCAAAGCGGGAGCGACCACCGGGGAGCTGTTTTTT. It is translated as CSARKAGATTGELFF.

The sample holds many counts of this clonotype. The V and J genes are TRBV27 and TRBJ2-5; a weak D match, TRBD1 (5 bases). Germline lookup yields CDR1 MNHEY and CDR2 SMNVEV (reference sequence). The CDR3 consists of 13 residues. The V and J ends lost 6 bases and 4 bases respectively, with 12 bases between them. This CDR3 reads CASRETGPETQYF. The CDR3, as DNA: TGTGCCAGCAGAGAAACAGGCCCAGAGACCCAGTACTTC.

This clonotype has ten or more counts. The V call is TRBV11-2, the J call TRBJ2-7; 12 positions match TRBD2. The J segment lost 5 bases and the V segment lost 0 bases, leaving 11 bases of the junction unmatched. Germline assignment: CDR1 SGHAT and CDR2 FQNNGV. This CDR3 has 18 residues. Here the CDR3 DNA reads TGTGCCAGCAGCTTAGAGGGTCTAGCGGGAGGGCCTCTTGACGAGCAGTACTTC. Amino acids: CASSLEGLAGGPLDEQYF.

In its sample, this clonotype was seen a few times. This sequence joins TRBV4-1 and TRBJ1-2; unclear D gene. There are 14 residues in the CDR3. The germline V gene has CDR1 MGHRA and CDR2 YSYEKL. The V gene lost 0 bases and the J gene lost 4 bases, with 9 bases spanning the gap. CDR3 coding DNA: TGCGCCAGCAGCCAAGATGAGACGGTCTATGGCTACACCTTC. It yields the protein CASSQDETVYGYTF.

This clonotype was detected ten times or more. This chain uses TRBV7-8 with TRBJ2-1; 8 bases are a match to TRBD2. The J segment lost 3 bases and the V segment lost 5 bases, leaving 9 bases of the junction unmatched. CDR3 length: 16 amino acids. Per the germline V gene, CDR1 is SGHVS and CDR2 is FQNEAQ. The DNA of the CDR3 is TGTGCCAGCAGCGATAGACCACTAGCGGTCTACAATGAGCAGTTCTTC. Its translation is CASSDRPLAVYNEQFF.

The CDR3 DNA sequence: TGTGCCAGCAGTTACGGTATGGCGGGAAGGTATGAGCAGTTCTTC. Its protein is CASSYGMAGRYEQFF. The V gene is TRBV6-5, the J gene TRBJ2-1; maybe TRBD2 (6 bases). V was cut by 2 bases and J by 8 bases, with 16 bases left in between. Germline loops: CDR1 MNHEY, CDR2 SVGAGI. CDR3 length equals 15 residues.

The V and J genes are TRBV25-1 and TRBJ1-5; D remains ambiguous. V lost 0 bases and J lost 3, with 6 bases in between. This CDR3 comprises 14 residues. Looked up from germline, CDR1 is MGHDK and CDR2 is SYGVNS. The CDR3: CASSEYGNNQPQHF. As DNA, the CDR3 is TGTGCCAGCAGTGAATACGGTAACAATCAGCCCCAGCATTTT.

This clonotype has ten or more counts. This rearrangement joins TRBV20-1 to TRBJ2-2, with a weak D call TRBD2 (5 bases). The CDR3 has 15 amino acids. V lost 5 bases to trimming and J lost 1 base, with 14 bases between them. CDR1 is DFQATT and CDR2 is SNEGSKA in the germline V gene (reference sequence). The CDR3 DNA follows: TGCAGTGCTCGGAGGTTTGGTAGGAACACCGGGGAGCTGTTTTTT. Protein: CSARRFGRNTGELFF.

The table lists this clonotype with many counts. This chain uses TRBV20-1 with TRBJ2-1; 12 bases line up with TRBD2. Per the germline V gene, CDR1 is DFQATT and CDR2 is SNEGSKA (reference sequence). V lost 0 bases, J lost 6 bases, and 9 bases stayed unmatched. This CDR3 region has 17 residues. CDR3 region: CSARDPFGLAGLNEQFF. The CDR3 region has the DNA TGCAGTGCTAGAGATCCGTTCGGACTAGCGGGACTCAATGAGCAGTTCTTC.

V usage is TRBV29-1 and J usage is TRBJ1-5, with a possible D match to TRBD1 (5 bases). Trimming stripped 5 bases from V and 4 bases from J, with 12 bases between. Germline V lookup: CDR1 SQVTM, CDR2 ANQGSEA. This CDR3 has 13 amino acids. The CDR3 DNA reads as TGCAGCGTTCAAAAGGGGTTTAATCAGCCCCAGCATTTT. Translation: CSVQKGFNQPQHF.

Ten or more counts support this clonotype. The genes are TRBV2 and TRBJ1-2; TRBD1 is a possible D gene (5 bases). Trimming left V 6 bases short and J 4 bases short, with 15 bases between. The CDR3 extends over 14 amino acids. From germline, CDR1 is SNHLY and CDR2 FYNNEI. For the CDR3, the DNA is TGTGCCAGCAGCGACCCAGGGACGGGCTATGGCTACACCTTC. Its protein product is CASSDPGTGYGYTF.

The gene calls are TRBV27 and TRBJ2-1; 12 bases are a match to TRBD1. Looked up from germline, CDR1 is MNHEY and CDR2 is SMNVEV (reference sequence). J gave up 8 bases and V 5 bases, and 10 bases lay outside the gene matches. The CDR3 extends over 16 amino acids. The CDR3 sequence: CASSATGTGGLDEQFF. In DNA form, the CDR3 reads TGTGCCAGCAGTGCCACCGGGACAGGGGGCTTAGATGAGCAGTTCTTC.

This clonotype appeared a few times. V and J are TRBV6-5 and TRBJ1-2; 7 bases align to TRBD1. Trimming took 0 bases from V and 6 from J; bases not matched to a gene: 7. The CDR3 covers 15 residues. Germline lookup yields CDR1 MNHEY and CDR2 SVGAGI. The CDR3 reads CASSYSVTGVNGYTF. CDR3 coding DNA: TGTGCCAGCAGTTACTCAGTTACAGGGGTTAATGGCTACACCTTC.

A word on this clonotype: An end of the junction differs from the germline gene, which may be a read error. CDR3 sequence (DNA): TGTGCCAGCAGTCCCGACAGGACCCGATACGAGCAGTGCTTC. As protein: CASSPDRTRYEQCF. The chain couples TRBV28 to TRBJ2-7; D is perhaps TRBD1 (6 bases). CDR3 size: 14 residues. The germline V gene encodes CDR1 MDHEN and CDR2 SYDVKM.

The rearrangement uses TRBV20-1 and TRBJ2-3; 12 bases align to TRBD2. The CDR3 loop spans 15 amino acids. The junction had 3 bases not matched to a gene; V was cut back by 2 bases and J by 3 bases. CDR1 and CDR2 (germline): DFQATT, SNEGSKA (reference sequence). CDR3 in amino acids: CSARLTSGSTDTQYF. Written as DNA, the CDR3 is TGCAGTGCTAGACTGACTAGCGGGAGTACAGATACGCAGTATTTT.

The CDR3 spells CASSVAQLAGPNPPGELFF. The CDR3 DNA follows: TGTGCCAGCAGCGTAGCCCAATTGGCGGGACCGAACCCGCCCGGGGAGCTGTTTTTT. J is TRBJ2-2 and V is TRBV9, with D possibly matching TRBD2 (6 bases). The CDR3 contains 19 residues. The germline CDR1 and CDR2 sequences are SGDLS and YYNGEE. V was shortened by 0 bases and J by 6 bases, with 24 bases between the two germline ends.

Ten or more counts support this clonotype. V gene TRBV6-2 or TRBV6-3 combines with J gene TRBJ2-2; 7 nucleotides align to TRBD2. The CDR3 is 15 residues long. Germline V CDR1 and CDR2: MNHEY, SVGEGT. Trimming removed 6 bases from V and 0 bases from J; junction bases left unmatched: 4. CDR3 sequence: CASRPGTTNTGELFF. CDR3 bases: TGTGCCAGCAGACCCGGGACTACGAACACCGGGGAGCTGTTTTTT.

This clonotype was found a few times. The DNA of the CDR3 is TGTGCCAGCAGCGACGGGAGAAATAACAATGAGCAGTTCTTC. Translating it yields CASSDGRNNNEQFF. The chain joins TRBV9 to TRBJ2-1, with D possibly TRBD2 on 6 matching bases. This CDR3 is 14 amino acids long. V lost 3 bases and J 5 bases, leaving 12 bases between the germline ends. The germline CDR1 and CDR2 sequences are SGDLS and YYNGEE. Using reference TRBV9 and TRBJ2-1 for the parts outside the CDR3, the full variable domain is DSGVTQTPKHLITATGQRVTLRCSPRSGDLSVYWYQQSLDQGLQFLIQYYNGEERAKGNILERFSAQQFPDLHSELNLSSLELGDSALYFCASSDGRNNNEQFFGPGTRLTVL.

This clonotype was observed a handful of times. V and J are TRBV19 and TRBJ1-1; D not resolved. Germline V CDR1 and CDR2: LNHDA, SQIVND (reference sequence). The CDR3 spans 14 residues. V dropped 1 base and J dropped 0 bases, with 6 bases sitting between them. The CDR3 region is CASSIGHLNTEAFF. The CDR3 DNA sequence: TGTGCCAGTAGTATAGGTCACTTGAACACTGAAGCTTTCTTT.

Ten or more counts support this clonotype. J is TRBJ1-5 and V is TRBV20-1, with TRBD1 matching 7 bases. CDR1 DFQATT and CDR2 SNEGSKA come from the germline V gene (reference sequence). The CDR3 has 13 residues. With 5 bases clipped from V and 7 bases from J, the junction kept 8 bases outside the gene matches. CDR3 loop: CSAPRQGAQPQHF. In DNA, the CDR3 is TGCAGTGCTCCTCGACAGGGCGCCCAGCCCCAGCATTTT.

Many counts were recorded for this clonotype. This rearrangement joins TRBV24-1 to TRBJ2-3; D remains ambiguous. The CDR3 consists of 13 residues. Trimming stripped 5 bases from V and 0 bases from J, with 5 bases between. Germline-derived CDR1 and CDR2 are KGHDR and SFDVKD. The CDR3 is CATSGTSTDTQYF. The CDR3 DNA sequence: TGTGCCACCAGTGGTACTAGCACAGATACGCAGTATTTT.

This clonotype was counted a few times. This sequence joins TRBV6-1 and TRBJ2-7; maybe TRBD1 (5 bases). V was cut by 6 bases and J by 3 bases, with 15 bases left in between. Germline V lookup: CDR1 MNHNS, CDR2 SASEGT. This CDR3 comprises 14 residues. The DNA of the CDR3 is TGTGCCAGCAGACCCGTAACAGGAATCTACGAGCAGTACTTC. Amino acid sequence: CASRPVTGIYEQYF.

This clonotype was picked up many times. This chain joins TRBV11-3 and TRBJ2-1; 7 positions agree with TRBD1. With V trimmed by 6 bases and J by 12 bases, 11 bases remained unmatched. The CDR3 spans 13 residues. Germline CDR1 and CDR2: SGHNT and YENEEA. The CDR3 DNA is TGTGCCAGCAGTCGCGACAGGGAAAGTGGGCAGTTCTTC. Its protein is CASSRDRESGQFF. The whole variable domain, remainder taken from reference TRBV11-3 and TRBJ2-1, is EAGVVQSPRYKIIEKKQPVAFWCNPISGHNTLYWYLQNLGQGPELLIRYENEEAVDDSQLPKDRFSAERLKGVDSTLKIQPAELGDSAVYLCASSRDRESGQFFGPGTRLTVL.